A single sample gave rise to the 19 T cell receptor beta chains below, sequenced in a study of blood T cells in healthy people across ages. A second about 6 to 11 cycle PCR used barcoded and J-beta primers. Each CDR3 protein gets one entry after TCRdb re-called the 5' RACE reads with MiXCR. The repertoire holds 550,000 to 650,000 distinct CDR3 sequences, about 30% seen once, with around 16% in the top ten. The sequencing sample was made of blood. The source is a woman of 80 years or more in good health.

The J gene is TRBJ1-1, the V gene TRBV6-6; no definite D call. The germline V and J ends were trimmed by 8 bases and 6 bases, with 13 bases remaining between them. The length of the CDR3 is 12 residues. Germline V gene data show CDR1 as MNHNY and CDR2 as SVGAGI (reference sequence). For the CDR3, the DNA is TGTGCCAGCCGCCGCCCCATGGCTGAAGCTTTCTTT. Translated: CASRRPMAEAFF.

The chain is built from TRBV7-2 and TRBJ2-5, with 7 bases identical to TRBD2. Germline V CDR1 and CDR2: SGHTA, FQGNSA. There are 16 residues in the CDR3. With V trimmed by 1 base and J by 4 bases, 9 bases remained unmatched. CDR3 in DNA: TGTGCCAGCAGCTTAGTAGGTGGGAGGGCCGGAGAGACCCAGTACTTC. Amino acids: CASSLVGGRAGETQYF.

This chain connects TRBV7-2 to TRBJ2-1, with a possible D match to TRBD1 (6 bases). The J call could be wrong; TRBJ2-7 is a better fit for the DNA end. CDR1 and CDR2 (germline): SGHTA, FQGNSA. The CDR3 runs 15 residues. This chain's CDR3 is CASSLAGQGYNEQYF. CDR3 DNA sequence: TGTGCCAGCAGCTTAGCTGGTCAGGGGTACAATGAGCAGTACTTC.

In the case of this clonotype: Given a much more abundant clone one base away, this may be a read error. The CDR3, as DNA: TGTACCAGCAGCTTAGTCCCGGATGAGCAGTACTTC. It specifies CTSSLVPDEQYF. V is TRBV7-9 and J is TRBJ2-5; D is ambiguous. This CDR3 is built from 12 residues. Germline V gene data show CDR1 as SEHNR and CDR2 as FQNEAQ (reference sequence).

In its sample, this clonotype was seen many times. The chain is built from TRBV29-1 and TRBJ1-2, with D maybe TRBD1 (5 bases). CDR1 is SQVTM and CDR2 is ANQGSEA in the germline V gene. The CDR3 is 14 residues long. V was trimmed by 6 bases and J by 2 bases, leaving 16 bases between them. The CDR3 loop is CSVRPQTDNYGYTF. The CDR3 DNA reads as TGCAGCGTCAGACCTCAGACAGACAACTATGGCTACACCTTC. Supplemented by reference TRBV29-1 and TRBJ1-2, the full variable domain reads SAVISQKPSRDICQRGTSLTIQCQVDSQVTMMFWYRQQPGQSLTLIATANQGSEATYESGFVIDKFPISRPNLTFSTLTVSNMSPEDSSIYLCSVRPQTDNYGYTFGSGTRLTVV.

The V call is TRBV12-3 or TRBV12-4, the J call TRBJ1-4, with a weak D call TRBD1 (5 bases). Deletions cut 2 bases from V and 8 bases from J, with 12 bases between. The CDR3 sequence is 14 residues long. The CDR3 DNA reads as TGTGCCAGCAGTTTAAGTTTAGGGGCCGAAAAACTGTTTTTT. Its protein product is CASSLSLGAEKLFF.

The sample holds many counts of this clonotype. The chain is built from TRBV28 and TRBJ2-1; D tentatively reads TRBD1 or TRBD2 (5 bases each). The CDR3 runs to 14 residues. CDR1 is MDHEN and CDR2 is SYDVKM in the germline V gene. V dropped 10 bases and J dropped 2 bases, with 15 bases sitting between them. CDR3 DNA: TGTGCCACCCAACCCGGGACCCCCTACAATGAGCAGTTCTTC. This codes for CATQPGTPYNEQFF.

The chain uses TRBV12-3 or TRBV12-4 and TRBJ1-5; no definite D call. V was shortened by 7 bases and J by 1 base, with 14 bases between the two germline ends. The CDR3 consists of 15 residues. The CDR3 sequence: CASTLGFKSNQPQHF. As DNA, the CDR3 is TGTGCCAGCACCCTGGGCTTTAAGAGCAATCAGCCCCAGCATTTT.

In this sample, this clonotype turned up once. The V call is TRBV20-1, the J call TRBJ2-4; D perhaps matches TRBD2 (6 bases). The tail of the sequence fits TRBJ2-7 better, so the J call may be wrong. Per the germline V gene, CDR1 is DFQATT and CDR2 is SNEGSKA (reference sequence). The length of the CDR3 is 14 residues. The chain's CDR3 is CSAALEGRLDEQYF. Here the CDR3 DNA reads TGCAGTGCTGCCTTGGAGGGCCGCCTCGACGAGCAGTACTTC.

Many counts were recorded for this clonotype. CDR3 sequence (DNA): TGCAGTGCCGGAGACAGCTACGAGCAGTACTTC. Protein product: CSAGDSYEQYF. The V and J genes are TRBV20-1 and TRBJ2-7; tentative D call: TRBD1 (5 bases). Per germline, CDR1 DFQATT and CDR2 SNEGSKA (reference sequence). The V end lost 6 bases, the J end lost 3 bases, and 9 bases lay between the germline ends. This CDR3 is built from 11 residues.

This clonotype was counted ten times or more. The chain couples TRBV7-2 to TRBJ2-1, with 8 bases matching TRBD2. CDR3 length equals 15 residues. Losses at the gene ends were 3 bases for V and 5 bases for J; bases not matched to a gene: 6. Germline V gives CDR1 SGHTA, CDR2 FQGNSA. The CDR3 here is CASSFVGLAHNEQFF. The CDR3 DNA is TGTGCCAGCAGCTTTGTTGGACTAGCACACAATGAGCAGTTCTTC.

The chain couples TRBV13 to TRBJ1-1, with TRBD1 identical over 7 bases. Germline V CDR1 and CDR2: PRHDT, FYEKMQ (reference sequence). V lost 2 bases and J lost 0; bases outside the gene matches: 6. The CDR3 totals 16 residues. CDR3 nucleotide sequence: TGTGCCAGCAGCTTAACTCAGGGGGGATTGAACACTGAAGCTTTCTTT. This translates into CASSLTQGGLNTEAFF. The full variable domain, its missing parts supplied by reference TRBV13 and TRBJ1-1, is AAGVIQSPRHLIKEKRETATLKCYPIPRHDTVYWYQQGPGQDPQFLISFYEKMQSDKGSIPDRFSAQQFSDYHSELNMSSLELGDSALYFCASSLTQGGLNTEAFFGQGTRLTVV.

There are many counts of this clonotype. The CDR3 DNA follows: TGCGCCAGCAGCTTGGCCGGGGGTGCGCGGGAGCAGTACTTC. Translation gives CASSLAGGAREQYF. The gene calls are TRBV5-1 and TRBJ2-5; 7 bases fit TRBD2. V was clipped by 0 bases and J by 11 bases; unmatched bases: 10. The CDR3 spans 14 residues. Per the germline V gene, CDR1 is SGHRS and CDR2 is YFSETQ.

This clonotype appeared many times. This chain connects TRBV24-1 to TRBJ2-3, with 10 nucleotides matching TRBD2. CDR3 length: 15 amino acids. V shed 6 bases, J shed 8 bases, and the junction held 10 bases outside the gene matches. CDR1 and CDR2 from the germline V gene are KGHDR and SFDVKD. CDR3 protein: CATSLRTSGLTTQYF. The CDR3 DNA reads TGTGCCACCAGTCTACGGACTAGCGGACTCACTACGCAGTATTTT.

This clonotype has ten or more counts. This chain joins TRBV6-6 and TRBJ1-2, with D possibly matching TRBD1 (5 bases). This CDR3 region has 14 residues. V was cut by 8 bases and J by 0 bases, with 13 bases left in between. The germline CDR1 and CDR2 sequences are MNHNY and SVGAGI (reference sequence). In DNA, the CDR3 is TGTGCCAGCGTTAGGTCGGGGCCTAACTATGGCTACACCTTC. This translates into CASVRSGPNYGYTF.

There are many counts of this clonotype. The chain has TRBV6-5 and TRBJ2-7; D perhaps matches TRBD2 (5 bases). This CDR3 contains 15 residues. V shed 5 bases and J shed 0 bases, with 14 bases lying between them. CDR1 MNHEY and CDR2 SVGAGI come from the germline V gene. The CDR3 DNA reads as TGTGCCAGCAGTACGAATAGGAGGAGCTCCTACGAGCAGTACTTC. Protein: CASSTNRRSSYEQYF.

This clonotype was seen only a few times. This chain joins TRBV5-1 and TRBJ1-2, with no clear D. The CDR3 consists of 15 residues. Germline CDR1 is SGHRS and CDR2 is YFSETQ. V was pared by 0 bases and J by 6 bases, with 15 bases between. The CDR3 coding sequence is TGCGCCAGCAGCTTGGCCTTAAGGAGGGATGATGGCTACACCTTC. This gives the protein CASSLALRRDDGYTF.

The table lists this clonotype with many counts. The chain is built from TRBV29-1 and TRBJ2-3, with TRBD1 as a possible D gene (5 bases). Germline CDR1 SQVTM, CDR2 ANQGSEA. V was clipped by 3 bases and J by 3 bases, with 10 bases between them. The CDR3 covers 13 residues. In DNA form, the CDR3 reads TGCAGCGTTGACGGACACCGAACAGATACGCAGTATTTT. Translating gives CSVDGHRTDTQYF.

The rearrangement links TRBV12-3 or TRBV12-4 to TRBJ1-2; tentative D call: TRBD1 (5 bases). The CDR3 runs to 17 residues. V lost 5 bases, J lost 0 bases, and 19 bases lay in between. In nucleotides, the CDR3 is TGTGCCAGCAGTCCGGGGACCGTCCTCACTTCTAACTATGGCTACACCTTC. Its translation: CASSPGTVLTSNYGYTF.